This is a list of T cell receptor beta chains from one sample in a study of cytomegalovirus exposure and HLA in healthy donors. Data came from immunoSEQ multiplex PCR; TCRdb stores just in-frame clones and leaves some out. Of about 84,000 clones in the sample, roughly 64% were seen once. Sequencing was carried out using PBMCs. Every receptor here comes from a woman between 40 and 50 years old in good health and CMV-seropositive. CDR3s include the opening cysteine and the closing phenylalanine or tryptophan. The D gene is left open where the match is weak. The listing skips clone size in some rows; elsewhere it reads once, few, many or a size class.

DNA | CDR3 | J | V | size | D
TGTGCCAGCAGTTTCCCAGGGGGACTGGAAAAACTGTTTTTT | CASSFPGGLEKLFF | TRBJ1-4 | TRBV28 | NA | TRBD1
TGTGCCAGCAGATCAACAGTAGCCAAAAACATTCAGTACTTC | CASRSTVAKNIQYF | TRBJ2-4 | TRBV28 | NA | NA
TGTGCCACCTCCCCGGGACTAGCGGGAGTGTCGTGGGATACGCAGTATTTT | CATSPGLAGVSWDTQYF | TRBJ2-3 | TRBV19 | NA | TRBD2
TGTGCCAGTAGTATAGACTGGCTCCTCAATCAGCCCCAGCATTTT | CASSIDWLLNQPQHF | TRBJ1-5 | TRBV19 | NA | NA
TGTGCCAGCAGTACGACAGCGGGAGGGACAGATACGCAGTATTTT | CASSTTAGGTDTQYF | TRBJ2-3 | TRBV9 | few | TRBD2
TGTGCCACCAGCAGAGATATTGGGCAGGCCGACACCGGGGAGCTGTTTTTT | CATSRDIGQADTGELFF | TRBJ2-2 | TRBV15 | NA | NA
TGTGCCAGCAGTGAGGTAGGGGGCACTGAAGCTTTCTTT | CASSEVGGTEAFF | TRBJ1-1 | TRBV2 | few | NA
TGTGCCAGCAGAACCGGGACAGGGGTTGAAAAACTGTTTTTT | CASRTGTGVEKLFF | TRBJ1-4 | TRBV2 | few | TRBD1
TGTGCCAGCAGCTTAGGAACAGGGGATGGCTACACCTTC | CASSLGTGDGYTF | TRBJ1-2 | TRBV7-9 | NA | TRBD1
TGTGCCAGCAGTAACTGGGGGCGGACTGAAGCTTTCTTT | CASSNWGRTEAFF | TRBJ1-1 | TRBV7-2 | NA | NA
TGTGCCAGCGTAACACCCCAAGAGACCCAGTACTTC | CASVTPQETQYF | TRBJ2-5 | TRBV7-9 | few | NA
TGTGCCAGCAGTTCCGGACAGGGATACGAGCAGTACTTC | CASSSGQGYEQYF | TRBJ2-7 | TRBV28 | few | TRBD1
TGTGCCAGCAGTTTATGGATACTACTGACTAGCGGGAGGGGCAATGAGCAGTTCTTC | CASSLWILLTSGRGNEQFF | TRBJ2-1 | TRBV28 | NA | TRBD2
TGTGCCAGCAGCTTCAGCGGAACTACAGATACGCAGTATTTT | CASSFSGTTDTQYF | TRBJ2-3 | TRBV7-6 | NA | NA
TGTGCCACCCACGAGGCCCCCGGGACCTACGAGCAGTACTTC | CATHEAPGTYEQYF | TRBJ2-7 | TRBV10-3 | few | NA
TGCGCCAGCAGCTTGCTAGCGGGAGATTCCTACGAGCAGTACTTC | CASSLLAGDSYEQYF | TRBJ2-7 | TRBV5-1 | NA | TRBD2
TGTGCCACCAGCAGAGATACTTCCAGGAATACCTACGAGCAGTACTTC | CATSRDTSRNTYEQYF | TRBJ2-7 | TRBV15 | NA | NA
TGCAGCGTCGCGCAGGGCGCCTCTGGAAACACCATATATTTT | CSVAQGASGNTIYF | TRBJ1-3 | TRBV29-1 | NA | NA
TGCAGCGTTGAAGATCTTGGTGAGCGGGGCCCCACAGATACGCAGTATTTT | CSVEDLGERGPTDTQYF | TRBJ2-3 | TRBV29-1 | NA | TRBD2
TGTGCCAGCAGTTTCGACAGAAACAGCAATCAGCCCCAGCATTTT | CASSFDRNSNQPQHF | TRBJ1-5 | TRBV6-5 | NA | NA
TGTGCCAGCACCACCACCGGACAGCCCTATGGCTACACCTTC | CASTTTGQPYGYTF | TRBJ1-2 | TRBV7-9 | NA | NA
TGCGCCAGCAGCCAAGATAGGACTCCTACCGGGGAGCTGTTTTTT | CASSQDRTPTGELFF | TRBJ2-2 | TRBV4-3 | NA | NA
TGTGCCAGCAGTCCTAGACAGGGGGCATCGACTGAAGCTTTCTTT | CASSPRQGASTEAFF | TRBJ1-1 | TRBV6-6 | few | TRBD1
TGTGCCAGCAGTTTACCCGGGACTAGCGGGGAGACCCAGTACTTC | CASSLPGTSGETQYF | TRBJ2-5 | TRBV28 | once | TRBD2
TGTGCCAGCAGCTTAAGGGCCCGGACAGTCTACGAGCAGTACTTC | CASSLRARTVYEQYF | TRBJ2-7 | TRBV7-2 | NA | NA
TGTGCCAGCAGCCCCTATAATGAAAAACTGTTTTTT | CASSPYNEKLFF | TRBJ1-4 | TRBV7-2 | NA | NA
TGTGCCAGTAGTAATGGGTACGCAGGCCGCTTGAACACTGAAGCTTTCTTT | CASSNGYAGRLNTEAFF | TRBJ1-1 | TRBV19 | NA | NA
TGCGCCAGCAGCCTCTCCTCGACAGGGGGAAATTCACCCCTCCACTTT | CASSLSSTGGNSPLHF | TRBJ1-6 | TRBV4-1 | NA | TRBD1
TGTGCCAGCAGGTTCCGGACAGGAGAGCAGTACTTC | CASRFRTGEQYF | TRBJ2-7 | TRBV7-9 | few | TRBD1
TGTGCCTGGAGTAAGGGGGAGACCCAGTACTTC | CAWSKGETQYF | TRBJ2-5 | TRBV30 | few | NA
TGTGCCAGCAGCCAGGGCTACGAGCAGTACTTC | CASSQGYEQYF | TRBJ2-7 | TRBV27 | NA | NA
TGTGCCAGCAGCTCGGGAGAGCAGTTCTTC | CASSSGEQFF | TRBJ2-1 | TRBV7-9 | NA | NA
TGTGCCAGGGAGACCTTGGGACTAGCGAGGAATGAGCAGTTCTTC | CARETLGLARNEQFF | TRBJ2-1 | TRBV21-1 | NA | NA
TGTGCCAGCAGTTCTCAGGGGCCCCTCTTGGACCAGCCCCAGCATTTT | CASSSQGPLLDQPQHF | TRBJ1-5 | TRBV28 | NA | NA
TGTGCCAGCAGCTTAGGGGGCGTCGGCACCGGGGAGCTGTTTTTT | CASSLGGVGTGELFF | TRBJ2-2 | TRBV11-2 | NA | NA
TGTGCCACCAGCAGAGCCACGCGTTCGAGCATCTTGAACACTGAAGCTTTCTTT | CATSRATRSSILNTEAFF | TRBJ1-1 | TRBV15 | NA | NA
TGTGTTTCTACTAGCGGAACCTACGAGCAGTACTTC | CVSTSGTYEQYF | TRBJ2-7 | TRBV28 | NA | TRBD2
TGTGCCAGCAGACTCACATTGGGATTGACAGGGGGCGGCTACACCTTC | CASRLTLGLTGGGYTF | TRBJ1-2 | TRBV27 | few | TRBD1
TGTGCCAGCAGCTCCGGGACAGGGGGCAATACTGAAGCTTTCTTT | CASSSGTGGNTEAFF | TRBJ1-1 | TRBV7-2 | NA | TRBD1
TGTGCCTCCCATGCGGGCCGGAGAGGCGAGCAGTACTTC | CASHAGRRGEQYF | TRBJ2-7 | TRBV6-5 | NA | NA
TGTGCCAGCAGCGGGAGGAGAGGGACTTACAATGAGCAGTTCTTC | CASSGRRGTYNEQFF | TRBJ2-1 | TRBV7-9 | NA | NA
TGTGCCAGCAGTCGGGACAGGGATCTTTATGTGAACACTGAAGCTTTCTTT | CASSRDRDLYVNTEAFF | TRBJ1-1 | TRBV27 | few | TRBD1
TGTGCCAGCAGTTTATCGAAGGGCAGCGGCGGAAACACCATATATTTT | CASSLSKGSGGNTIYF | TRBJ1-3 | TRBV27 | NA | NA
TGTGCCAGCAGCTTACAGGGGATCTACGAGCAGTACTTC | CASSLQGIYEQYF | TRBJ2-7 | TRBV11-2 | few | NA
TGTGCCAGCAGCTTTGGGGGCGCGGGTCAGCCCCAGCATTTT | CASSFGGAGQPQHF | TRBJ1-5 | TRBV7-2 | NA | NA
TGTGCCAGCAGAGGGGGAGAGACCCAGTACTTC | CASRGGETQYF | TRBJ2-5 | TRBV28 | few | NA
TGCGCCAGCAGCCATCCGGGACTAGCGGGAGGGCCCGGCTCCTACGAGCAGTACTTC | CASSHPGLAGGPGSYEQYF | TRBJ2-7 | TRBV4-1 | NA | TRBD2
TGCGCCAGCAGCCCCTTAACGGGAGGGGACACCGGGGAGCTGTTTTTT | CASSPLTGGDTGELFF | TRBJ2-2 | TRBV5-1 | once | TRBD2
TGTGCCAGCAGTTTGACCCTACAGACATCCTATGGCTACACCTTC | CASSLTLQTSYGYTF | TRBJ1-2 | TRBV2 | NA | NA
TGTGCCAGCAGCCAAGTGCAACTAGCGGGAGTTCCCGAGCAGTACTTC | CASSQVQLAGVPEQYF | TRBJ2-7 | TRBV4-2 | NA | TRBD2
TGTGCCAGCAGTATAGCGGGAGGAGAGACCCAGTACTTC | CASSIAGGETQYF | TRBJ2-5 | TRBV7-8 | once | TRBD2
TGTGCCAGCAGCTCAGACTATGGCTACACCTTC | CASSSDYGYTF | TRBJ1-2 | TRBV5-5 | NA | NA